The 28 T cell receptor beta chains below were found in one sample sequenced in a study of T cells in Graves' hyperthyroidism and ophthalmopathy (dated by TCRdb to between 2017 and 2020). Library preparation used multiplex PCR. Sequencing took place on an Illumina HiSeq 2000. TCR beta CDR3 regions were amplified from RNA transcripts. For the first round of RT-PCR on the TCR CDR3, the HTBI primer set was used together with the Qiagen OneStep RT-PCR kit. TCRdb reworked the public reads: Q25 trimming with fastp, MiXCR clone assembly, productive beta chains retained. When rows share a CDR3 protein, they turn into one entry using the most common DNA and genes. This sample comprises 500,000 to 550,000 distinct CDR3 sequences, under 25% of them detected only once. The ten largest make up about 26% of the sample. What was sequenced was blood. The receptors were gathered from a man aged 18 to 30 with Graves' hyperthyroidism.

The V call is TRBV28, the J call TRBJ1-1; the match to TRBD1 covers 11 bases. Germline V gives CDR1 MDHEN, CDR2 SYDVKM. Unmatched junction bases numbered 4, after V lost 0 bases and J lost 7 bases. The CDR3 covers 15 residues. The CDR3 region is CASSLWWTGGHEAFF. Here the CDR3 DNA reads TGTGCCAGCAGTTTATGGTGGACAGGGGGCCATGAAGCTTTCTTT.

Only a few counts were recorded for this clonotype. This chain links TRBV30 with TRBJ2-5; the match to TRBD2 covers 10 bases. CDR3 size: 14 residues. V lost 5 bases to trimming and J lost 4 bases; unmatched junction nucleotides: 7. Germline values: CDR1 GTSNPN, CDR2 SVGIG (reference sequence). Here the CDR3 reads CAWGAGGGGETQYF. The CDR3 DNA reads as TGTGCCTGGGGAGCGGGGGGGGGAGGAGAGACCCAGTACTTC.

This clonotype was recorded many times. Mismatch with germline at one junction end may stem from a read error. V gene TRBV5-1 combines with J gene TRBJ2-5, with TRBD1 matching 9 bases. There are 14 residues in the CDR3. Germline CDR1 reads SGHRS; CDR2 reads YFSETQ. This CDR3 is CASGLQGARETQYF. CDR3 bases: TGCGCCAGCGGCTTACAGGGGGCTAGGGAGACCCAGTACTTC.

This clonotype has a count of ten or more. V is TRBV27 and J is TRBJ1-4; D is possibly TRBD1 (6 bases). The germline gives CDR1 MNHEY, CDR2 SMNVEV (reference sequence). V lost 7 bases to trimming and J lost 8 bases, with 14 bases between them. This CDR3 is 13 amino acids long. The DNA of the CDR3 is TGTGCCAGCATGAACAGGGTGAGCGAAAAACTGTTTTTT. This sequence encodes CASMNRVSEKLFF. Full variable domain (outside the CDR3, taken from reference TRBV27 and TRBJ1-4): EAQVTQNPRYLITVTGKKLTVTCSQNMNHEYMSWYRQDPGLGLRQIYYSMNVEVTDKGDVPEGYKVSRKEKRNFPLILESPSPNQTSLYFCASMNRVSEKLFFGSGTQLSVL.

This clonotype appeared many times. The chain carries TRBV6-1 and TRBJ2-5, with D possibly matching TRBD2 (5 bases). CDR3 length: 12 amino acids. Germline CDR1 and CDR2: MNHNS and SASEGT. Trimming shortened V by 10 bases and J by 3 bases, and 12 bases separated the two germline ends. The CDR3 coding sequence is TGTGCCACCCATCCGGGGAAAGAGACCCAGTACTTC. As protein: CATHPGKETQYF.

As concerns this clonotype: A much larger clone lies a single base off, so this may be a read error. Here the CDR3 reads CASSHPDDAANTGELCF. In DNA, the CDR3 is TGTGCCAGCAGTCATCCCGACGACGCGGCGAACACCGGGGAGCTGTGTTTT. The V and J genes are TRBV12-3 or TRBV12-4 and TRBJ2-2, with a tentative D call TRBD2 (5 bases). The CDR3 extends over 17 amino acids.

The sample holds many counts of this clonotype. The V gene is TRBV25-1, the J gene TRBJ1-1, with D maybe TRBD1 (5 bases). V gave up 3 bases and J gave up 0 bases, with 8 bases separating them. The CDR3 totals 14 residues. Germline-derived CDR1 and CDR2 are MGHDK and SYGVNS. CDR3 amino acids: CASSDPRVNTEAFF. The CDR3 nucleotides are TGTGCCAGCAGTGATCCCAGGGTGAACACTGAAGCTTTCTTT.

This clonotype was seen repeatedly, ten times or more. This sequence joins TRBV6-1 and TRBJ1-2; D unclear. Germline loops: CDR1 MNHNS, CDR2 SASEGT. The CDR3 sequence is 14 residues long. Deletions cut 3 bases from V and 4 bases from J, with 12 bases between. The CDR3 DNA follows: TGTGCCAGCAGTGATCGGCACCTAGGCTATGGCTACACCTTC. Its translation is CASSDRHLGYGYTF.

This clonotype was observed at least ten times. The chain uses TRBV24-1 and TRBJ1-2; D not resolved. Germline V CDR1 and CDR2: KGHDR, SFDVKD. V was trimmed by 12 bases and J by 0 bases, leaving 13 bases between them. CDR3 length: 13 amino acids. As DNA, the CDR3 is TGTGCCGTCCCTACGCCCGCTAACTATGGCTACACCTTC. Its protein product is CAVPTPANYGYTF.

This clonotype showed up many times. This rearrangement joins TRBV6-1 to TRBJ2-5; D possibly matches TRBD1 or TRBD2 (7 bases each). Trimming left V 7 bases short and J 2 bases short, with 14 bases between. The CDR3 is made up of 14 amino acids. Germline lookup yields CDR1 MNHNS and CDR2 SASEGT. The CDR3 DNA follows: TGTGCCAGCATCCAGGGGGGGGGACAAGAGACCCAGTACTTC. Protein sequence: CASIQGGGQETQYF.

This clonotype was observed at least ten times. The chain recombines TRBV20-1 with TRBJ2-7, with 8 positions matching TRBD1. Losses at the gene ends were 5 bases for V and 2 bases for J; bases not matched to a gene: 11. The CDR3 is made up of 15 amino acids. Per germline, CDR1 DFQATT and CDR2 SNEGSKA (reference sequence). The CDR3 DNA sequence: TGCAGTGCTCCACCCTTGCAGGGGGCCACCTACGAGCAGTACTTC. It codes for CSAPPLQGATYEQYF.

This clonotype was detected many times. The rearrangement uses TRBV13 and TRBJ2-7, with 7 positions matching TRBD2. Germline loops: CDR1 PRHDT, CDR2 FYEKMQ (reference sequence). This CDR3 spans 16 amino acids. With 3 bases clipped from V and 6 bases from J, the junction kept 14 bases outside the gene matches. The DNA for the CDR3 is TGTGCCAGCAGCTTGAGAAGAACGGGGGGATCTGGCGAGCAGTACTTC. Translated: CASSLRRTGGSGEQYF.

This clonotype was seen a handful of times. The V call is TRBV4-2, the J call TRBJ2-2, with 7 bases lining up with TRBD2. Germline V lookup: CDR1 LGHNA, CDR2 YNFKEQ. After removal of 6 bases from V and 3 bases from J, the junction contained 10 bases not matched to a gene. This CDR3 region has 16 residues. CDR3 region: CASRPVERGDTGELFF. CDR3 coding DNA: TGTGCCAGCAGGCCCGTGGAGCGGGGTGACACCGGGGAGCTGTTTTTT.

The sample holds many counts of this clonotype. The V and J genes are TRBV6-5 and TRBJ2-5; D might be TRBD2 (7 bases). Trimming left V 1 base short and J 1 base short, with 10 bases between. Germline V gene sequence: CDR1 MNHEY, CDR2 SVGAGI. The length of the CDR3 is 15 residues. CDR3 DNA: TGTGCCAGCAGTTACTACGGGGGGCTCCAAGAGACCCAGTACTTC. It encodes CASSYYGGLQETQYF.

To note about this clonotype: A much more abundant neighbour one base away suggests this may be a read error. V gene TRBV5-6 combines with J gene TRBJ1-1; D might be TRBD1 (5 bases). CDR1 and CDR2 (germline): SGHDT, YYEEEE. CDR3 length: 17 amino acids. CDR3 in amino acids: CASSSLDGSREDTEACF. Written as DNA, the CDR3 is TGTGCCAGCAGCTCGCTGGACGGGTCGCGGGAGGACACTGAAGCTTGCTTT.

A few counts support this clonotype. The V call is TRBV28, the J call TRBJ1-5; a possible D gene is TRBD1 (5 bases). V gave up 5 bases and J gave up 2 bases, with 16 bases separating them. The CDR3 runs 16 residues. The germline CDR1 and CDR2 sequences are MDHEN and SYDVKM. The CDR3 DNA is TGTGCCAGCAGTCCCAGGGTGGGGGGAGGCAATCAGCCCCAGCATTTT. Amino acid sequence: CASSPRVGGGNQPQHF.

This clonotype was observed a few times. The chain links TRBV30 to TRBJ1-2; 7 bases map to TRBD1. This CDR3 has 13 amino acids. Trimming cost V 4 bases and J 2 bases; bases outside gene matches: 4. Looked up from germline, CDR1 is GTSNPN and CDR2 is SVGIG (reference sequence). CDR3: CAWTAGGNYGYTF. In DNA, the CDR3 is TGTGCCTGGACGGCAGGGGGGAACTATGGCTACACCTTC.

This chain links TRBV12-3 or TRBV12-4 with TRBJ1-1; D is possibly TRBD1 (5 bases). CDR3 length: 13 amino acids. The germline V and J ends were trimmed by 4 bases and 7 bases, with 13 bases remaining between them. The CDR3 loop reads CASSSLGTGEAFF. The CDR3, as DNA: TGTGCCAGCAGTTCGTTAGGGACGGGTGAAGCTTTCTTT.

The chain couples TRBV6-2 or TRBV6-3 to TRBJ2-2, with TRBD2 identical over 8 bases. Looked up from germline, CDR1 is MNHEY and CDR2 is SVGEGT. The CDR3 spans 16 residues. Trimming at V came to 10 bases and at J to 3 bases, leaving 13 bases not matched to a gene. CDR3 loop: CATSLGAGDHTGELFF. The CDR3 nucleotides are TGTGCCACCTCCTTGGGAGCGGGGGACCACACCGGGGAGCTGTTTTTT.

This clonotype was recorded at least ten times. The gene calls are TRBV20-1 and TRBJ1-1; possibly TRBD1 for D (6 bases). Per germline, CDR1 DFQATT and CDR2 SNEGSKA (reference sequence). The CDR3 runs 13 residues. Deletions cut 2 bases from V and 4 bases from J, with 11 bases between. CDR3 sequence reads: CSARYGQSTEAFF. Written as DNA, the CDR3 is TGCAGTGCTAGATACGGACAGTCCACTGAAGCTTTCTTT.

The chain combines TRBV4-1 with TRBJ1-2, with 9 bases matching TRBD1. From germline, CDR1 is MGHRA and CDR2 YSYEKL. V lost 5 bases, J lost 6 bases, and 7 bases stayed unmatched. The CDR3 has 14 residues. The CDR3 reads CASSIGQGWNGYTF. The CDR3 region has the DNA TGCGCCAGCAGCATAGGACAGGGGTGGAATGGCTACACCTTC.

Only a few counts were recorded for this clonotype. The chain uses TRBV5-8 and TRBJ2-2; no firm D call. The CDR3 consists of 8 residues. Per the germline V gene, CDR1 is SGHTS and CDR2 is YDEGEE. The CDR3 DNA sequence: TGTGCAACGGGGGAGCTGTTTTTT. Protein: CATGELFF.

The CDR3 loop is CASSETTPIQPQHF. The CDR3 region has the DNA TGTGCCAGCAGTGAGACTACCCCGATTCAGCCCCAGCATTTT. This chain joins TRBV6-1 and TRBJ1-5; D gene ambiguous. Germline V lookup: CDR1 MNHNS, CDR2 SASEGT. The CDR3 is made up of 14 amino acids. V lost 3 bases, J lost 6 bases, and 12 bases lay in between.

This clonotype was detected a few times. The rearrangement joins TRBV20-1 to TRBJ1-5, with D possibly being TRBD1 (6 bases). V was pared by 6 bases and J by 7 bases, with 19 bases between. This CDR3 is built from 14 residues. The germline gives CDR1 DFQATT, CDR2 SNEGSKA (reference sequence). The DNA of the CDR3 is TGCAGTGCCCCCGATGGGGGGCGCGGGCAGCCCCAGCATTTT. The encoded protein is CSAPDGGRGQPQHF.

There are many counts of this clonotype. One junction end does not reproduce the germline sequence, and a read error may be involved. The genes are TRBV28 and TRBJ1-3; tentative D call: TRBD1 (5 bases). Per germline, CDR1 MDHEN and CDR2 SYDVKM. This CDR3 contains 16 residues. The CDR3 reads CTSSVTAPISGNTIYF. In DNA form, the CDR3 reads TGTACCAGCAGCGTGACAGCTCCCATCTCTGGAAACACCATATATTTT.

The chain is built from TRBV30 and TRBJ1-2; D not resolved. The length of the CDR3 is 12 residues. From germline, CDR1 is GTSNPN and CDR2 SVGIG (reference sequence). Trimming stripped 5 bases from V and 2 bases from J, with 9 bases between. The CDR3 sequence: CAWGSTNYGYTF. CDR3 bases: TGTGCCTGGGGATCAACAAACTATGGCTACACCTTC.

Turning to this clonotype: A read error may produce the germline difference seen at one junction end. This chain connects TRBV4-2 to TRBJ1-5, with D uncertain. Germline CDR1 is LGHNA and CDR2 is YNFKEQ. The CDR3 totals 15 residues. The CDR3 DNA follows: TGTGCCAGCAGCGAAGAAAATTATAGCAATCAGCCCCAGCATTTT. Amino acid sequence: CASSEENYSNQPQHF.

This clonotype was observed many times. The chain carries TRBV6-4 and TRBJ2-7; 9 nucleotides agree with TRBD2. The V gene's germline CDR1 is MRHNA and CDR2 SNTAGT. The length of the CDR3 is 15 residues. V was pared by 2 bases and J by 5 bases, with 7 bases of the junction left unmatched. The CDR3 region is CASSDGGGGSHEQYF. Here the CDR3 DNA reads TGTGCCAGCAGTGACGGCGGGGGGGGATCCCACGAGCAGTACTTC.